This T cell receptor beta chain was retrieved from a study of radiotherapy plus CTLA-4 blockade in lung cancer. Findings and limits, study-wide: The study found tumor-derived TCR clones expanded in blood after radiotherapy plus ipilimumab.

TCRdb's copy holds only in-frame clones and misses some; the assay was immunoSEQ multiplex PCR. The sample records around 82,000 clones, more than 80% being singletons. This clone was seen just once. Its antigen is undetermined. The V end was cut by 6 bases, the J end by 5 bases, with 10 bases between. CDR3 size: 12 residues. Germline assignment: CDR1 SGHTA and CDR2 FQGNSA. The sample here was peripheral blood, taken from a patient treated with radiotherapy plus ipilimumab. The chain carries TRBV7-2 and TRBJ1-1; D may be TRBD1 (5 bases). This TCR came from a human donor with non-small cell lung cancer who had stable disease on radiotherapy plus ipilimumab. The CDR3 bases are TGTGCCAGCAGTCACGGGGGGACTGAAGCTTTCTTT. It yields the protein CASSHGGTEAFF.